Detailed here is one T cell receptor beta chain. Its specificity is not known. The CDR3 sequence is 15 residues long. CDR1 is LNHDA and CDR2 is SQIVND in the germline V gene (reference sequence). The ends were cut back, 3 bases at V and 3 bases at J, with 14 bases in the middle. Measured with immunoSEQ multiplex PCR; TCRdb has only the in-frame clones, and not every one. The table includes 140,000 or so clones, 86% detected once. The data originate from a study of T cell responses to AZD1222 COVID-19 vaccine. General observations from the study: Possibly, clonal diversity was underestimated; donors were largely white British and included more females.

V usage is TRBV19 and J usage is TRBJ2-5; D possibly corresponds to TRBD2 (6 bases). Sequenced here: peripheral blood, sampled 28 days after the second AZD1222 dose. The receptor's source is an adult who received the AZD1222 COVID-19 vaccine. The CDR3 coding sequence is TGTGCCAGTAGTATTGGAGGGTTCGGGGAAGAGACCCAGTACTTC. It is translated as CASSIGGFGEETQYF.